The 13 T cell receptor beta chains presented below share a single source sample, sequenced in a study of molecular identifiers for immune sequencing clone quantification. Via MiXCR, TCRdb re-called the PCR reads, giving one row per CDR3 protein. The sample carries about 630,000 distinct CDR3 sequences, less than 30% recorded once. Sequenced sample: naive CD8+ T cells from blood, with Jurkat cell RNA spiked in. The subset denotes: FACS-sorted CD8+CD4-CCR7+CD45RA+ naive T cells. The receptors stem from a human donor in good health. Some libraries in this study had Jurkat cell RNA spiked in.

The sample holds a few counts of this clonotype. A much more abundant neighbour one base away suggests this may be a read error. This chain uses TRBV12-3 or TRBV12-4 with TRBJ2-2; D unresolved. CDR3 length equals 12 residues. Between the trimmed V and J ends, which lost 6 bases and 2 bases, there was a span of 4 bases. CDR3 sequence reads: CASSDNTGELFF. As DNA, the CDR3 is TGTGCCAGCAGCGACAACACCGGGGAGCTGTTTTTT.

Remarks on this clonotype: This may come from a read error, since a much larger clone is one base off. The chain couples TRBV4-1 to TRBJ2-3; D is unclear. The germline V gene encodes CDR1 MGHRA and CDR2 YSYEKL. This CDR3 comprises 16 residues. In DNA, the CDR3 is TGCGCCAGCAGCCAAGCTACACCTCCCAGCACAGATACGCGGTATTTT. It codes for CASSQATPPSTDTRYF.

The CDR3 DNA reads as TGTGCCAGCAGTAAGGGACAGGGGGACCAAGAGACCCAGTACTTC. Its translation: CASSKGQGDQETQYF. The rearrangement links TRBV25-1 to TRBJ2-5, with 11 bases that match TRBD1. CDR3 size: 15 residues. CDR1 MGHDK and CDR2 SYGVNS come from the germline V gene. J lost 0 bases, V lost 5 bases, and 2 bases had no gene match. The variable domain in full, with the rest retrieved from reference TRBV25-1 and TRBJ2-5, is EADIYQTPRYLVIGTGKKITLECSQTMGHDKMYWYQQDPGMELHLIHYSYGVNSTEKGDLSSESTVSRIRTEHFPLTLESARPSHTSQYLCASSKGQGDQETQYFGPGTRLLVL.

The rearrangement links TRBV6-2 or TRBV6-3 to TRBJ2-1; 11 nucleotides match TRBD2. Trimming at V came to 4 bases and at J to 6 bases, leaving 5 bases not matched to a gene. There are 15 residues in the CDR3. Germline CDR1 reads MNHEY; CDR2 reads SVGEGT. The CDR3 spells CASSSLAGVFNEQFF. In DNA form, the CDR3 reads TGTGCCAGCAGTTCACTAGCGGGGGTATTCAATGAGCAGTTCTTC.

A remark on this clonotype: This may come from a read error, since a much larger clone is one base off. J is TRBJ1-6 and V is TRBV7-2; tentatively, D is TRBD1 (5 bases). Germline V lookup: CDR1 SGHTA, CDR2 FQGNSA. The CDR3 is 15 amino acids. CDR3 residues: CSSSLTRDSNSPLHF. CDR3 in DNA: TGTTCCAGCAGCTTAACCCGCGACAGCAATTCACCCCTCCACTTT. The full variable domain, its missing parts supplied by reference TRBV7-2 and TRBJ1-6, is GAGVSQSPSNKVTEKGKDVELRCDPISGHTALYWYRQSLGQGLEFLIYFQGNSAPDKSGLPSDRFSAERTGGSVSTLTIQRTQQEDSAVYLCSSSLTRDSNSPLHFGNGTRLTVT.

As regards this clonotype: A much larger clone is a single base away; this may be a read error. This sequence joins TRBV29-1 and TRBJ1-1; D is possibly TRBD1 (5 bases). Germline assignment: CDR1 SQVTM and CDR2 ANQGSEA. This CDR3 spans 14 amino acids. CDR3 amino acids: CSVENPGRVTAAFF. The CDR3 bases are TGCAGCGTTGAAAACCCGGGGCGCGTCACTGCAGCTTTCTTT.

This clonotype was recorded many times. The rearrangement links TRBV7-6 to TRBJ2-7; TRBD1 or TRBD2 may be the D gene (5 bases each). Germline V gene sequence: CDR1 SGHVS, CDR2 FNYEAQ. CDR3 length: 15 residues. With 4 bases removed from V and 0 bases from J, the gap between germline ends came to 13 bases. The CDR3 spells CASSSTPGTSYEQYF. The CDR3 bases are TGTGCCAGCAGCTCCACGCCCGGGACCTCCTACGAGCAGTACTTC.

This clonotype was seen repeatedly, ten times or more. The CDR3 nucleotides are TGTGCCAGCAGTTTAACGCGGGATCCCGAAGCTTTCTTT. It codes for CASSLTRDPEAFF. This chain uses TRBV12-3 or TRBV12-4 with TRBJ1-1; D is uncertain. Trimming removed 2 bases from V and 8 bases from J, with 12 bases in between. The length of the CDR3 is 13 residues.

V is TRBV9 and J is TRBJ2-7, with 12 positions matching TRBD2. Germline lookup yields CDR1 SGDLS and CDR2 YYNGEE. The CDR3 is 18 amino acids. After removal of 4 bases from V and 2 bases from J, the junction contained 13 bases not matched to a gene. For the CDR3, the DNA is TGTGCCAGCAGCCCACCCCGCCCTAGCGGGAGGGAGCCCTACGAGCAGTACTTC. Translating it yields CASSPPRPSGREPYEQYF.

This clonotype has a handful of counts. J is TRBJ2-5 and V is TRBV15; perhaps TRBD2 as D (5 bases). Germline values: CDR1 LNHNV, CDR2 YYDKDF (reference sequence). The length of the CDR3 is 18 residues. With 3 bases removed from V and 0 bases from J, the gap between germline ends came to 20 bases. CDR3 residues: CATSSPAAARNYQETQYF. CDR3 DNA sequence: TGTGCCACCAGCAGCCCCGCAGCGGCACGGAACTACCAAGAGACCCAGTACTTC. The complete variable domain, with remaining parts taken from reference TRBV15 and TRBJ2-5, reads DAMVIQNPRYQVTQFGKPVTLSCSQTLNHNVMYWYQQKSSQAPKLLFHYYDKDFNNEADTPDNFQSRRPNTSFCFLDIRSPGLGDTAMYLCATSSPAAARNYQETQYFGPGTRLLVL.

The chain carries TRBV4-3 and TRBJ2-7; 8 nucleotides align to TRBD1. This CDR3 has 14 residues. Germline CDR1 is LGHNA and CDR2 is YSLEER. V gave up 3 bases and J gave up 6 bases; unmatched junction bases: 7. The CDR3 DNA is TGCGCCAGCAGCCACGGACAGGGTCAAAGCGAGCAGTACTTC. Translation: CASSHGQGQSEQYF.

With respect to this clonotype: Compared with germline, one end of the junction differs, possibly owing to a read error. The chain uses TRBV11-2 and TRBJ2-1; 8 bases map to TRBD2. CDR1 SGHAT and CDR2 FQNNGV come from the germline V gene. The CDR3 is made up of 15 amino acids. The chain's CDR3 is CASSLERGAYSEQFF. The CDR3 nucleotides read TGTGCCAGCAGCTTAGAGCGGGGGGCATACAGTGAGCAGTTCTTC.

The CDR3 DNA reads TGTGCCAGCAGCCTCGGGACTACCCCACAAGAGACCCAGTACTTC. Translation gives CASSLGTTPQETQYF. V and J are TRBV13 and TRBJ2-5; 7 bases align to TRBD2. Germline V gene sequence: CDR1 PRHDT, CDR2 FYEKMQ (reference sequence). The CDR3 contains 15 residues. With 5 bases clipped from V and 2 bases from J, the junction kept 8 bases outside the gene matches.